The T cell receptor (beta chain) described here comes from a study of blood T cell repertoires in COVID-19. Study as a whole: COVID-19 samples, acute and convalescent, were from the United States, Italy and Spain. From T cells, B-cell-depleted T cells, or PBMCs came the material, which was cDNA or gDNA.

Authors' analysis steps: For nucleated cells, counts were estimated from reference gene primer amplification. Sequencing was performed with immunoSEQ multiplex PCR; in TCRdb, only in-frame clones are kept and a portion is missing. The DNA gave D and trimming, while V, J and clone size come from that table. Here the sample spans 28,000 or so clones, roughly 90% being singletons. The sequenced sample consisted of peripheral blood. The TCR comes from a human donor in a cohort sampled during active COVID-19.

The CDR3 DNA sequence: TGCGCCAGCAGCCCGGCGGGGGTAGCGGGACCCGGGGAGCTGTTTTTT. It is translated as CASSPAGVAGPGELFF. This chain uses TRBV10-1 with TRBJ2-2, with 8 bases matching TRBD2. With V trimmed by 6 bases and J by 6 bases, 12 bases remained unmatched. In germline, CDR1 is WNHNN, CDR2 SYGVQD (reference sequence). The CDR3 has 16 amino acids.